These 14 T cell receptor beta chains were sequenced from one sample in a study of cytomegalovirus exposure and HLA in healthy donors. A multiplex PCR was run with 60 Vbeta primers and 13 Jbeta primers. Profiled with immunoSEQ multiplex PCR; TCRdb holds only in-frame clones, not every one. The sample consists of around 190,000 clones, roughly nine tenths of them appearing once. The sequencing input was PBMCs. These TCRs come from a boy between 2 and 10 years old in good health and CMV-seronegative.

This chain joins TRBV19 and TRBJ1-1, with D possibly being TRBD1 (6 bases). Germline loops: CDR1 LNHDA, CDR2 SQIVND (reference sequence). Trimming removed 8 bases at V and 3 bases at J, with 13 bases between. This CDR3 has 13 residues. Here the CDR3 reads CASRDMVDTEAFF. Here the CDR3 DNA reads TGTGCCAGTCGGGACATGGTGGACACTGAAGCTTTCTTT.

This clone was observed once. CDR3 sequence: CASGGSYEQYF. DNA of the CDR3: TGTGCCAGCGGAGGGTCCTACGAGCAGTACTTC. This chain uses TRBV9 with TRBJ2-7; D is possibly TRBD2 (6 bases). The CDR3 spans 11 residues. From germline, CDR1 is SGDLS and CDR2 YYNGEE. Trimming took 7 bases from V and 1 from J, leaving 6 bases between them.

This sequence joins TRBV28 and TRBJ1-2; TRBD1 agrees at 7 bases. This CDR3 region has 16 residues. Germline values: CDR1 MDHEN, CDR2 SYDVKM. The ends lost 4 bases at V and 3 bases at J; junction bases unmatched: 11. The CDR3 region is CASSSDWGQRHYGYTF. The CDR3 bases are TGTGCCAGCAGTTCCGATTGGGGACAGCGGCACTATGGCTACACCTTC.

The gene calls are TRBV5-8 and TRBJ2-3; D is unresolved. Between the trimmed V and J ends, which lost 0 bases and 6 bases, there was a span of 11 bases. The V gene's germline CDR1 is SGHTS and CDR2 YDEGEE. The length of the CDR3 is 14 residues. In nucleotides, the CDR3 is TGTGCCAGCAGCTTGGCCCAGGCCGGCGATACGCAGTATTTT. Translation: CASSLAQAGDTQYF.

This clone was seen just once. This sequence joins TRBV7-9 and TRBJ2-7; TRBD2 agrees at 7 bases. Germline V gene lookup returns CDR1 SEHNR and CDR2 FQNEAQ (reference sequence). The V gene end was trimmed by 6 bases and the J gene end by 2 bases; junction bases not matched to a gene: 7. This CDR3 has 14 amino acids. The CDR3 nucleotides read TGTGCCAGCAGTCAGCGGGAATTAGCCTACGAGCAGTACTTC. Its protein product is CASSQRELAYEQYF.

This chain connects TRBV6-1 to TRBJ2-1; TRBD2 agrees at 11 bases. Germline assignment: CDR1 MNHNS and CDR2 SASEGT. This CDR3 is built from 14 residues. With V trimmed by 6 bases and J by 5 bases, 3 bases remained unmatched. The DNA of the CDR3 is TGTGCCAGCAGAACTAGCGGGAGTCACAATGAGCAGTTCTTC. Its translation is CASRTSGSHNEQFF.

This chain joins TRBV14 and TRBJ2-6; weak D call: TRBD1 (6 bases). Germline CDR1 SGHDN, CDR2 FVKESK. The V end was cut by 0 bases, the J end by 4 bases, with 10 bases between. This CDR3 has 16 amino acids. The CDR3 DNA follows: TGTGCCAGCAGCCAAGATTGGGGGCTCGGGGCCAACGTCCTGACTTTC. Residues: CASSQDWGLGANVLTF.

The chain combines TRBV15 with TRBJ1-3, with no clear D. Germline values: CDR1 LNHNV, CDR2 YYDKDF (reference sequence). This CDR3 has 16 residues. Trimming stripped 4 bases from V and 0 bases from J, with 13 bases between. The CDR3 spells CATSNGVRSSGNTIYF. The CDR3, as DNA: TGTGCCACCAGCAACGGGGTGAGGAGCTCTGGAAACACCATATATTTT.

This clone was recorded once. V usage is TRBV5-1 and J usage is TRBJ2-7; 7 nucleotides match TRBD2. Germline-derived CDR1 and CDR2 are SGHRS and YFSETQ. Unmatched junction bases numbered 5, after V lost 4 bases and J lost 1 base. The CDR3 covers 14 residues. Written as DNA, the CDR3 is TGCGCCAGCAGCAGCGGGGCGGTATCCTACGAGCAGTACTTC. It encodes CASSSGAVSYEQYF.

The chain combines TRBV27 with TRBJ2-1; 7 bases match TRBD1. Germline V gene sequence: CDR1 MNHEY, CDR2 SMNVEV (reference sequence). The CDR3 loop spans 15 amino acids. V lost 1 base to trimming and J lost 4 bases; unmatched junction nucleotides: 4. The CDR3 DNA reads TGTGCCAGCAGTTTATTCGGACAGGAGTACAATGAGCAGTTCTTC. It encodes CASSLFGQEYNEQFF.

The V call is TRBV28, the J call TRBJ1-5; tentative D call: TRBD1 (5 bases). The CDR3 is 14 residues long. V lost 6 bases and J 7 bases, leaving 16 bases between the germline ends. Germline values: CDR1 MDHEN, CDR2 SYDVKM. The CDR3 nucleotides read TGTGCCAGCAGCAGGACGCTCGGGGGGCAGCCCCAGCATTTT. It translates to CASSRTLGGQPQHF.

A note on this clone: Other DNA sequences in the same sample also yield this CDR3. The chain carries TRBV5-1 and TRBJ2-1, with D maybe TRBD1 (6 bases). The CDR3 totals 15 residues. Germline CDR1 is SGHRS and CDR2 is YFSETQ. Trimming took off 0 bases at V and 2 bases at J, with 9 bases between the two ends. The CDR3 region is CASSLGDTTYNEQFF. The CDR3 DNA reads as TGCGCCAGCAGCTTGGGGGACACCACCTACAATGAGCAGTTCTTC. The whole variable domain, remainder taken from reference TRBV5-1 and TRBJ2-1, is KAGVTQTPRYLIKTRGQQVTLSCSPISGHRSVSWYQQTPGQGLQFLFEYFSETQRNKGNFPGRFSGRQFSNSRSEMNVSTLELGDSALYLCASSLGDTTYNEQFFGPGTRLTVL.

A few counts support this clone. The CDR3 loop is CASSQDPTRLYF. The CDR3 nucleotides are TGCGCCAGCAGCCAAGATCCGACCCGACTGTACTTC. The chain joins TRBV4-1 to TRBJ2-7; no firm D call. Germline V gene lookup returns CDR1 MGHRA and CDR2 YSYEKL. This CDR3 is built from 12 residues. The germline V and J ends were trimmed by 0 bases and 12 bases, with 12 bases remaining between them.

The chain uses TRBV5-1 and TRBJ2-7; perhaps TRBD1 as D (6 bases). The germline V gene encodes CDR1 SGHRS and CDR2 YFSETQ. V was pared by 0 bases and J by 3 bases, with 16 bases between. This CDR3 is 16 amino acids long. The CDR3 nucleotides are TGCGCCAGCAGCTTGGAGTCAGGGGCCCACAGCTACGAGCAGTACTTC. Translation: CASSLESGAHSYEQYF.